This T cell receptor beta chain was sequenced in a study of regulatory T cells in long-lasting Graves disease. Study-wide points: The study found TRBV28, TRBJ1-2 and TRBJ2-5 favored in persistent disease. Blood alone, not thyroid tissue, was studied.

Germline CDR1 SQVTM, CDR2 ANQGSEA. V was clipped by 2 bases and J by 4 bases; unmatched bases: 4. The length of the CDR3 is 13 residues. Of note for this clonotype: Its antigen is undetermined.

Combining iRepertoire HTBI primers with Arm-PCR of CDR3 regions, the authors built TCR beta libraries. TCRdb ran MiXCR on the multiplex PCR reads and lists one entry per CDR3 protein. Altogether hundreds of thousands of distinct CDR3 sequences are present, less than 25% being singletons, with the ten largest covering less than 9%. Time point described: persistent/refractory GD, antithyroid drugs over 5 years with positive TRAb. The authors made the TCR library using RNA they extracted from PBMCs. The receptor was derived from a female donor with Graves disease. The sample in question was peripheral blood mononuclear cells (PBMCs), obtained when the disease was refractory, from a patient treated with antithyroid drugs. V is TRBV29-1 and J is TRBJ2-7; 8 nucleotides agree with TRBD1. The CDR3 coding sequence is TGCAGCGTTGAAAGGACAGGGACATACGAGCAGTACTTC. Translation: CSVERTGTYEQYF.